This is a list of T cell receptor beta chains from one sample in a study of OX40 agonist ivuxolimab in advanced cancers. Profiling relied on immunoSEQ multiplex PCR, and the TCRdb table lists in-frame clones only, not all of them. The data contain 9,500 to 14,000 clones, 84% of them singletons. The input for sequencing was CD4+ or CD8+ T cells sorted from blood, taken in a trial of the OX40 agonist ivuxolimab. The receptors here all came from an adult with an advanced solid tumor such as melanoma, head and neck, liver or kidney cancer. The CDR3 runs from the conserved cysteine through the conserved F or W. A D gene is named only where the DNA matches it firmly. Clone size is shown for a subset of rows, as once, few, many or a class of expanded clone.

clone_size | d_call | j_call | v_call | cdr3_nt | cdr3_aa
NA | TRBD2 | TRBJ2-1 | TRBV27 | TGTGCCAGCAGTTTATCGACTAGCGGGTACTACAATGAGCAGTTCTTC | CASSLSTSGYYNEQFF
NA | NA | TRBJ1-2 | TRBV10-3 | TGTGCCATCAGTGAAGTAAGTCAACCCAGTGGACTAGACTATGGCTACACCTTC | CAISEVSQPSGLDYGYTF
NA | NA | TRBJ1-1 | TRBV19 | TGTGCCAGTAGTATATCGAGCTACACTGAAGCTTTCTTT | CASSISSYTEAFF
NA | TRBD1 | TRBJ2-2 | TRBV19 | TGTGCCAGTAGTCGCCGACAGGGGATGTCCGGGGAGCTGTTTTTT | CASSRRQGMSGELFF
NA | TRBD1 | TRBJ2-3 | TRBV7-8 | TGTGCCAGCAGACGATTTGACAGGGGGCCGGTAGATACGCAGTATTTT | CASRRFDRGPVDTQYF
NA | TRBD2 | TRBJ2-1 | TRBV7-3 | TGTGCCAGCAGCGCGGGGGGAAGCTCCTACAATGAGCAGTTCTTC | CASSAGGSSYNEQFF
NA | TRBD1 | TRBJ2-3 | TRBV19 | TGTGCCAGTAGTGTCTTACCGGGACAGGGGGAAGATACGCAGTATTTT | CASSVLPGQGEDTQYF
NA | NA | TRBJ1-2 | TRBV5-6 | TGTGCCAGCAGCCCAGACAGCTATGGCTACACCTTC | CASSPDSYGYTF
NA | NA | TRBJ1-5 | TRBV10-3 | TGTGCCAGTGGACATACTATTAGCAATCAGCCCCAGCATTTT | CASGHTISNQPQHF
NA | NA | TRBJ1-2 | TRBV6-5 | TGTGCCAGCAGTCGGGGGTACGGCTACACCTTC | CASSRGYGYTF
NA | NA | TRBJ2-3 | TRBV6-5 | TGTGCCAGCAGTATGGAAGGGAATACGCAGTATTTT | CASSMEGNTQYF
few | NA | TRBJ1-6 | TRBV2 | TGTGCCAGCAGTGAAGTGACGGTTTCACCCCTCCACTTT | CASSEVTVSPLHF
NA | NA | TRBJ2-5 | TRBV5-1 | TGCGCCAGCAGCTTAAGCAGCTTCCGGGACGGACACCAAGAGACCCAGTACTTC | CASSLSSFRDGHQETQYF
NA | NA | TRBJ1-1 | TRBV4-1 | TGCGCCAGCAGCCACCCAAGGAACACTGAAGCTTTCTTT | CASSHPRNTEAFF
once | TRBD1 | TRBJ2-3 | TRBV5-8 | TGTGCCAGCAGCACTGGACAGGGGAGCACAGATACGCAGTATTTT | CASSTGQGSTDTQYF
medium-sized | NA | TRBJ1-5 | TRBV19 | TGTGCCAGTAGTCTGGACAGTAATCAGCCCCAGCATTTT | CASSLDSNQPQHF
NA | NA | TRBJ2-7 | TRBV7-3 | TGTGCCAGCAGCTTTGAGGGGCCGACTTACGAGCAGTACTTC | CASSFEGPTYEQYF
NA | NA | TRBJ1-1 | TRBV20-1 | TGCAGTGCTAGGCGACAGCCTGAAGCTTTCTTT | CSARRQPEAFF
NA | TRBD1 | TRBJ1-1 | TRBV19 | TGTGCCAGTAGTATTTACGGGACAGGGTCGTCGGACACTGAAGCTTTCTTT | CASSIYGTGSSDTEAFF
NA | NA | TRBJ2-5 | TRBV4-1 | TGCGCCAGCAGCCAACTCCTGGGGTTATCCCAGTACTTC | CASSQLLGLSQYF
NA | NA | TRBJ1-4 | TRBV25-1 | TGTGCCAGCAGTGACAGGGGTAAGGGTGAAAAACTGTTTTTT | CASSDRGKGEKLFF
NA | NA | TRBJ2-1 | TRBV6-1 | TGTGCCAGCAGTTATGACGCGGGGTATGAGCAGTTCTTC | CASSYDAGYEQFF
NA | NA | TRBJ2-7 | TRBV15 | TGTGCCACCAGCAGAGGTGCGGCTACCACCTACGAGCAGTACTTC | CATSRGAATTYEQYF
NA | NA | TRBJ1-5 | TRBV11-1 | TGTGCCAGCAGCTTAGCGGGGGGCAATCAGCCCCAGCATTTT | CASSLAGGNQPQHF
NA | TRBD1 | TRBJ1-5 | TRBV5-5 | TGTGCCAGCAGCTTATATGGACAGGTGTACAATCAGCCCCAGCATTTT | CASSLYGQVYNQPQHF
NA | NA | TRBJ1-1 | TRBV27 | TGTGCCAGCAGTCCCCATCTGAACACTGAAGCTTTCTTT | CASSPHLNTEAFF
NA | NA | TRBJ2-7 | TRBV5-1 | TGCGCCAGCAGCCTGGACAGCGCCCGCGAGCAGTACTTC | CASSLDSAREQYF
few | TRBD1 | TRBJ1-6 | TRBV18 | TGTGCCAGCTCACCACAGAGGGCCCGGACAGGATATAATTCACCCCTCCACTTT | CASSPQRARTGYNSPLHF
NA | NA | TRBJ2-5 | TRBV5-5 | TGTGCCAGCAGCTTGTTCCGTCAAGAGACCCAGTACTTC | CASSLFRQETQYF
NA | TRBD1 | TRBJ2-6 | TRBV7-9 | TGTGCCAGCAGCTTAGGGACAGGGGGATCTGGGGCCAACGTCCTGACTTTC | CASSLGTGGSGANVLTF
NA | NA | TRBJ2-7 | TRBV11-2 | TGTGCCAGCAGCTTAGTCCAGGCCGAGGGCTACGAGCAGTACTTC | CASSLVQAEGYEQYF
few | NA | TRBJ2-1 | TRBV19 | TGTGCCAGCAACAGGGTTTGGGGTGAGCAGTTCTTC | CASNRVWGEQFF
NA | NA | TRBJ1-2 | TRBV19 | TGTGCCAGTAGTATGGGGGGGAAAGGATCCGGCTACACCTTC | CASSMGGKGSGYTF
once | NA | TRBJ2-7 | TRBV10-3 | TGTGCCATCAGCGCAGGGGTGGGCTCCTACGAGCAGTACTTC | CAISAGVGSYEQYF
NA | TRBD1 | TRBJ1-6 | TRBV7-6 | TGTGCCAGCAGCACTAGACAGGGGCATTCACCCCTCCACTTT | CASSTRQGHSPLHF
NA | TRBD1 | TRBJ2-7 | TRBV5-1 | TGCGCCAGCAGCTGGGGAGGGACAGGGTTGTACGAGCAGTACTTC | CASSWGGTGLYEQYF
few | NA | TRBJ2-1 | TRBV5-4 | TGTGCCAGCAGCTTCGAGGAGAACTCCTACAATGAGCAGTTCTTC | CASSFEENSYNEQFF
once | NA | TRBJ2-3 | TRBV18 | TGTGCCAGCTCACCCCCGACGGGGGCGGGGGCCTCCACAGATACGCAGTATTTT | CASSPPTGAGASTDTQYF
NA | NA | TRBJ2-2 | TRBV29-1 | TGCAGCGTTGATTGGGGGTCGGGCGGGGAGCTGTTTTTT | CSVDWGSGGELFF
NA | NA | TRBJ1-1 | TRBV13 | TGTGCCAGCAGCACCCCCGGCACTGAAGCTTTCTTT | CASSTPGTEAFF
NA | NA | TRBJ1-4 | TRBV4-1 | TGCGCCAGCAGCCCCATCCGGCCTCAGAATGAAAAACTGTTTTTT | CASSPIRPQNEKLFF